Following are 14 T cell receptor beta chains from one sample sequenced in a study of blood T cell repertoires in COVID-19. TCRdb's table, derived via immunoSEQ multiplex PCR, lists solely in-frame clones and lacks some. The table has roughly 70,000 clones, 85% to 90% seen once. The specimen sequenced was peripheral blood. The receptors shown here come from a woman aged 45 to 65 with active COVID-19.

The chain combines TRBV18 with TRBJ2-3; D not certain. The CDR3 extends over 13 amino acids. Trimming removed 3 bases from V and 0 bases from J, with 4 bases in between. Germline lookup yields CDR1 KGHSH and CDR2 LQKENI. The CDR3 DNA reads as TGTGCCAGCTCACCCCCGAGCACAGATACGCAGTATTTT. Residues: CASSPPSTDTQYF.

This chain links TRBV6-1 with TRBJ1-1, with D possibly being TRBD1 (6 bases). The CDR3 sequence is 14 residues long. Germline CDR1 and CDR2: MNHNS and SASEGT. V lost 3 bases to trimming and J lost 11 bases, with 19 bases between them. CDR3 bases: TGTGCCAGCAGTGATCCGCACGGGGGGGCTGCGGCTTTCTTT. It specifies CASSDPHGGAAAFF.

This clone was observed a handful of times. CDR3 coding DNA: TGTGCCAGCAGCCTTCTAGATTACGAGCAGTACTTC. Its protein product is CASSLLDYEQYF. The chain is built from TRBV3-1 (or the pseudogene TRBV3-2) and TRBJ2-7; D gene uncertain. The CDR3 spans 12 residues. CDR1 is LGHDT, CDR2 YNNKEL, per germline (reference sequence). V was shortened by 4 bases and J by 4 bases, with 8 bases between the two germline ends.

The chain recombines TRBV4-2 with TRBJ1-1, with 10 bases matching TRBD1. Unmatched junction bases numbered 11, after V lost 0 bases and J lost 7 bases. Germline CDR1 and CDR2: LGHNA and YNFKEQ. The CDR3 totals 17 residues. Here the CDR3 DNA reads TGTGCCAGCAGCCAAGATTTCCGGGACAGGGGATTCGGTGAAGCTTTCTTT. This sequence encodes CASSQDFRDRGFGEAFF.

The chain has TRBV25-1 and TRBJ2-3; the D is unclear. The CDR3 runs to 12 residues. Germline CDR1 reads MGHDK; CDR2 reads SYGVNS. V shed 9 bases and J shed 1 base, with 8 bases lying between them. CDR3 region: CASAAGTDTQYF. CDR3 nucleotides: TGTGCCAGTGCCGCGGGCACAGATACGCAGTATTTT.

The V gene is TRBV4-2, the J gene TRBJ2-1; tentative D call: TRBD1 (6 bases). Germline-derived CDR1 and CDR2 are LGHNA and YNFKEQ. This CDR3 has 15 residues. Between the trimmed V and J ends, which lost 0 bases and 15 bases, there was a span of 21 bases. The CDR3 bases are TGTGCCAGCAGCCAAGAATATTTGGGGACAAGCGAAGCGTTCTTC. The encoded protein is CASSQEYLGTSEAFF.

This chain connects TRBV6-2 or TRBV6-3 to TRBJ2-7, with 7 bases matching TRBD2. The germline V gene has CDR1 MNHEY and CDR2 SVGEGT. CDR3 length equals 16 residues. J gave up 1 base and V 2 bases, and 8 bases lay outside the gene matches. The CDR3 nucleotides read TGTGCCAGCAGTTACCCGACTAGCCCTAATTCCTACGAGCAGTACTTC. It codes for CASSYPTSPNSYEQYF.

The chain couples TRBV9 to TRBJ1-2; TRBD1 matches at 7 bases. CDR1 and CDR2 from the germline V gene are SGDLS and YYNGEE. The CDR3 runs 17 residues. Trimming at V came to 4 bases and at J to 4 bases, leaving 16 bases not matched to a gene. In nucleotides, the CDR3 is TGTGCCAGCAGCCCCCAAAGTGGGAGCAGGGGGGTCTATGGCTACACCTTC. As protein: CASSPQSGSRGVYGYTF.

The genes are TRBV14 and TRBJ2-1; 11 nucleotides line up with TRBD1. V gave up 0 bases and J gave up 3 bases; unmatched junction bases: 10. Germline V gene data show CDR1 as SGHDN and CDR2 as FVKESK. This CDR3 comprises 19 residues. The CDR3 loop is CASSQDLFGGTGGYNEQFF. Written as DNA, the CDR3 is TGTGCCAGCAGCCAAGATTTATTCGGCGGGACAGGGGGCTACAATGAGCAGTTCTTC.

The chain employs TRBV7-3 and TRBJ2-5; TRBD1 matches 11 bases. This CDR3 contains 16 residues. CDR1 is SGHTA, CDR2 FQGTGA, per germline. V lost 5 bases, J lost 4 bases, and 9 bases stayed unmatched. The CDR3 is CASSPTGQGAGETQYF. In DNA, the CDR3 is TGTGCCAGCAGCCCGACCGGACAGGGGGCCGGAGAGACCCAGTACTTC.

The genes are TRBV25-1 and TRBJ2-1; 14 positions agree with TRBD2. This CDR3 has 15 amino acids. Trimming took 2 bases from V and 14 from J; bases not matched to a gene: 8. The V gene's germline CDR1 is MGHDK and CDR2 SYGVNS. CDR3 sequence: CASSEPIGTSGREFF. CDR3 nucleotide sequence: TGTGCCAGCAGTGAACCGATTGGGACTAGCGGGAGAGAGTTCTTC.

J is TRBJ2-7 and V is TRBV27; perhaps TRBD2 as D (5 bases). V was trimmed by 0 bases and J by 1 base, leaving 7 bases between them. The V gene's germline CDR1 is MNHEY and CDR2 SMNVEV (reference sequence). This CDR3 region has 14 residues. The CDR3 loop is CASSLSGRSYEQYF. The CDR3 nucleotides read TGTGCCAGCAGTTTATCAGGGAGATCCTACGAGCAGTACTTC.

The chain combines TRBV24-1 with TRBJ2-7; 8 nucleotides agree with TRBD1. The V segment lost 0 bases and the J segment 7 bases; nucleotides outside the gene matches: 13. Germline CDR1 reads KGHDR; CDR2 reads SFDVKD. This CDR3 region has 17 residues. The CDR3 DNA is TGTGCCACCAGTGATTTGCAAAACAGGGGGGACCTGTGTGAGCAGTACTTC. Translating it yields CATSDLQNRGDLCEQYF.

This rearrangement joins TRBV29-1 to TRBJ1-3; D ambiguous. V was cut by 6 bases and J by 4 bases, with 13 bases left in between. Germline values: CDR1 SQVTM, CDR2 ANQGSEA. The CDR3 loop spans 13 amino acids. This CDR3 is CSVAANSGNTIYF. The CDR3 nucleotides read TGCAGCGTAGCCGCCAACTCCGGAAACACCATATATTTT.